Listed below are T cell receptor beta chains from one sample, sequenced in a study of cytomegalovirus exposure and HLA in healthy donors. Libraries were prepared by immunoSEQ multiplex PCR; TCRdb keeps only in-frame clonotypes and omits some of them. The sample shows under 200,000 clones, roughly 87% of them seen only once. Sequencing input: PBMCs. The receptors derive from a boy aged 2 to 10 in good health and CMV-seronegative. Both conserved end residues are part of each CDR3. A D gene is named only where the DNA matches it firmly. For some rows the clone size is stated as once, few or many, or as a class when expanded; others skip it.

>-|-|TRBJ2-5|TRBV2
TGTGTCAGCAGTCATACCCGGGACAACGAAGAGACCCAGTACTTC
CVSSHTRDNEETQYF
>-|-|TRBJ1-1|TRBV19
TGTGCCAGTAGTATAAGAGGGGGTAGCTACACGAACACTGAAGCTTTCTTT
CASSIRGGSYTNTEAFF
>-|-|TRBJ2-1|TRBV4-2
TGTGCCAGCAGCCAAGATATGGGGGGGCCGGGAATTGAGCAGTTCTTC
CASSQDMGGPGIEQFF
>-|-|TRBJ1-1|TRBV6-5
TGTGCCAGCAGTTACCCTCAGGGGAGCCCTTTCTTT
CASSYPQGSPFF
>-|-|TRBJ1-3|TRBV10-3
TGTGCCATCAGACGGGAACTACACTCTGGAAACACCATATATTTT
CAIRRELHSGNTIYF
>-|-|TRBJ1-2|TRBV27
TGTGCCAGCAGTCAAAAAAACAGGAGATTCTATGGCTACACCTTC
CASSQKNRRFYGYTF
>few|TRBD1|TRBJ2-7|TRBV7-9
TGTGCCAGCGCAACACAGGGGGCAGGTGAGCAGTACTTC
CASATQGAGEQYF
>-|TRBD2|TRBJ2-1|TRBV6-4
TGTGCCAGCAGCCTTGGACTAGCGGGGGGGAGCTCCTACAATGAGCAGTTCTTC
CASSLGLAGGSSYNEQFF
>-|-|TRBJ1-4|TRBV28
TGTGCCAGCACGAGGCAGGGGGAAAAACTGTTTTTT
CASTRQGEKLFF
>-|-|TRBJ1-5|TRBV7-9
TGTTCCAGCAGCTTATACAATCAGCCCCAGCATTTT
CSSSLYNQPQHF
>few|-|TRBJ1-2|TRBV7-2
TGTGCCAGCAGCGGGGGGTACGGTTATGGCTACACCTTC
CASSGGYGYGYTF
>-|-|TRBJ2-7|TRBV5-4
TGTGCCAGCAGCTTGGGCTCTTCCTACGAGCAGTACTTC
CASSLGSSYEQYF
>few|TRBD1|TRBJ1-1|TRBV6-5
TGTGCCAGCAGCATAGGGGGCAACACTGAAGCTTTCTTT
CASSIGGNTEAFF
>-|-|TRBJ1-4|TRBV28
TGTGCCAGCAGTTTACGCCTAAGCCCAACTAATGAAAAACTGTTTTTT
CASSLRLSPTNEKLFF
>-|TRBD2|TRBJ2-7|TRBV7-6
TGTGCCAGCAGCGGGGGGACTAGCGGGAGTTACGAGCAGTACTTC
CASSGGTSGSYEQYF
>-|-|TRBJ1-1|TRBV15
TGTGCCACCAGCAGAGATACAATCACTGAAGCTTTCTTT
CATSRDTITEAFF
>-|TRBD1|TRBJ2-2|TRBV6-5
TGTGCCACCAGGGGGACAGGGATTCCCGGGGAGCTGTTTTTT
CATRGTGIPGELFF
>once|TRBD2|TRBJ2-4|TRBV4-2
TGTGCCAGCAGAGGGACAGCGGGAGGGCCGCATGGCAAAAACATTCAGTACTTC
CASRGTAGGPHGKNIQYF
>-|-|TRBJ1-1|TRBV5-1
TGCGCCAGCAGCCTCGGTGCCCGGGCTGAAGCTTTCTTT
CASSLGARAEAFF
>few|-|TRBJ1-4|TRBV28
TGTGCCAGCACCCCTACAGTGGGGGCGACTAATGAAAAACTGTTTTTT
CASTPTVGATNEKLFF
>-|-|TRBJ1-1|TRBV5-1
TGCGCCAGCAGCTTGGAAGGGGGAAACACTGAAGCTTTCTTT
CASSLEGGNTEAFF
>-|-|TRBJ2-7|TRBV6-5
TGTGCCAGCAGTCCCCCGACAGCCGGAAGTTACGAGCAGTACTTC
CASSPPTAGSYEQYF
>-|-|TRBJ2-7|TRBV6-1
TGTGCCAGCGCTTACAGCGGGTCCCCCTACGAGCAGTACTTC
CASAYSGSPYEQYF